This T cell receptor (beta chain) is drawn from a study of blood T cell repertoires in COVID-19 (dated by TCRdb to 2019 to 2021). For the study in its entirety: The collaborator samples originated in the United States, Italy and Spain and spanned the acute and convalescent phases of COVID-19. A de-identified subject ID, COVID-19 status, age in years and sex were almost always included in the sample metadata. A freely available public database, intended as a resource for researchers studying the immune response to SARS-CoV-2, is where the repertoires were released. Deeply sampled blood TCRbeta repertoires from subjects exposed to, actively infected with, or recovered from COVID-19 were included in the dataset. The samples were drawn from the first 160 participants of the ongoing ImmuneRACE study and from 1,254 subjects provided by 6 global collaborators. Where available, HLA class I and class II types were taken from metadata supplied by the sample provider and were not determined by assay-based typing. The material from the prospective study consisted of cDNA or gDNA derived from T cells, B-cell-depleted T cells, or PBMCs. Points the paper makes about the study in general: The quantity of clinical and demographic metadata differed by source and by participant and was supplied without curation.

Whole blood was collected in K2EDTA tubes by collaborating institutions according to the institutions' own protocols. For TCRbeta analysis, collaborators shipped samples as frozen whole blood, isolated PBMCs, or DNA extracted from either of those sample types. TCRbeta CDR3 regions were amplified from genomic DNA by means of the immunoSEQ Assay, a bias-controlled multiplex PCR. In the authors' own workflow: Within the assay, amplification of reference gene primers was used to estimate how many nucleated cells each sample contained. To quantify the absolute abundance of each unique TCRbeta CDR3 rearrangement, sequence reads were collapsed and filtered. Productive Simpson clonality was computed per sample as the square root of Simpson's diversity index over productive rearrangements. TCRdb re-hosts the immuneACCESS table, in-frame sequences only. Its copies lack some clones; in the studies checked, an unresolved V gene accounts for under half of them, and the cause for the rest is not known. The DNA was the basis for D and trimming; V, J and clone size are from that table. Here the sample has 150,000 to 200,000 clones; 70% to 90% occur a single time. The ten most abundant clones make up roughly 6% of the sample.

This clone was counted ten times or more. No antigen is known for it. No qualities accompany the bases; no much larger clone lies one base away. There are 15 amino acids in the CDR3, from cysteine to phenylalanine inclusive. Just the 45-base CDR3 DNA is kept, in frame starting at base 1. The germline V gene encodes CDR1 KGHSH and CDR2 LQKENI. The germline ends are 13 bases apart after V is trimmed by 3 bases and J by 4 bases. The receptor's source is a man between 40 and 49 years old with active or convalescent COVID-19. The chain joins TRBV18 to TRBJ1-5, and the D gene may be TRBD1, 5 bases matching. Sequencing was done on a sample of peripheral blood. The CDR3 region has the sequence CASSPYETANQPQHF. The nucleotides are TGTGCCAGCTCACCGTACGAGACAGCTAATCAGCCCCAGCATTTT.